Below, 17 T cell receptor beta chains from the same sample are listed, as sequenced in a study of blood T cell repertoires in COVID-19 (dated by TCRdb to the early 2020s). Receptors were amplified or captured by the immunoSEQ multiplex PCR assay. TCRdb holds this immuneACCESS table with in-frame rearrangements only. Some clones are missing; in checked studies, unresolved V genes explain under half, and the rest has no known cause. In all, the sample holds under 550,000 clones, and roughly 89% of those were seen once. Together, the top ten hold 0.8% to 1% of the sample. The sample was peripheral blood. These receptor sequences come from a man aged 18 to 35 with COVID-19, enrolled during active disease.

Of note for this clone: At one end, the junction sequence differs from germline, possibly due to a read error. Other nucleotide sequences from this sample produce the same CDR3. The V and J genes are TRBV3-1 (or the pseudogene TRBV3-2) and TRBJ2-2, with 7 bases identical to TRBD2. Per the germline V gene, CDR1 is LGHDT and CDR2 is YNNKEL (reference sequence). The CDR3 loop spans 16 amino acids. The DNA for the CDR3 is TGTGCTAGCAGCCAAGGTTGGGGGGGTAACACCGGGGAGCTGTTTTTT. Protein: CASSQGWGGNTGELFF.

This chain connects TRBV5-1 to TRBJ2-3; D is undetermined. V was shortened by 3 bases and J by 3 bases, with 14 bases between the two germline ends. This CDR3 contains 15 residues. Germline CDR1 SGHRS, CDR2 YFSETQ. The CDR3 region is CASSSTHQATDTQYF. The CDR3 DNA is TGCGCCAGCAGCTCGACCCACCAGGCTACAGATACGCAGTATTTT. Based on the CDR3 plus reference TRBV5-1 and TRBJ2-3, the full variable domain is KAGVTQTPRYLIKTRGQQVTLSCSPISGHRSVSWYQQTPGQGLQFLFEYFSETQRNKGNFPGRFSGRQFSNSRSEMNVSTLELGDSALYLCASSSTHQATDTQYFGPGTRLTVL.

This clone was counted once. The chain carries TRBV23-1 and TRBJ2-1; 8 nucleotides line up with TRBD2. TRBV23-1 is marked as an open reading frame, function uncertain. The CDR3 is 16 residues long. V lost 8 bases and J lost 4; bases outside the gene matches: 13. In nucleotides, the CDR3 is TGCGCCAGCCTAGAAGGAATGGGACTAGAATACAATGAGCAGTTCTTC. Encoded protein: CASLEGMGLEYNEQFF.

The rearrangement joins TRBV5-4 to TRBJ2-2; TRBD1 might be the D (5 bases). Trimming cost V 2 bases and J 4 bases, with 12 bases left between them. Germline V gives CDR1 SGHNT, CDR2 YYREEE (reference sequence). The CDR3 consists of 15 residues. The CDR3 coding sequence is TGTGCCAGCAGCTTCGTCCAGGGTGTCACCGGGGAGCTGTTTTTT. The encoded protein is CASSFVQGVTGELFF.

The chain carries TRBV18 and TRBJ1-2; D perhaps matches TRBD1 (5 bases). V was clipped by 2 bases and J by 1 base, with 14 bases between them. The CDR3 is 16 residues long. In germline, CDR1 is KGHSH, CDR2 LQKENI. The CDR3 sequence: CASSPTGGDSNYGYTF. CDR3 in DNA: TGTGCCAGCTCACCAACGGGAGGCGACAGTAACTATGGCTACACCTTC.

The chain combines TRBV7-9 with TRBJ2-1; a possible D gene is TRBD1 (6 bases). Trimming left V 6 bases short and J 2 bases short, with 8 bases between. Germline V gene sequence: CDR1 SEHNR, CDR2 FQNEAQ (reference sequence). The CDR3 is 13 amino acids. The CDR3 sequence is CASRKGAYNEQFF. CDR3 coding DNA: TGTGCCAGCAGAAAGGGGGCCTACAATGAGCAGTTCTTC.

V and J are TRBV6-4 and TRBJ2-2, with a tentative D call TRBD1 (5 bases). The CDR3 has 16 residues. Germline loops: CDR1 MRHNA, CDR2 SNTAGT. V gave up 6 bases and J gave up 1 base, with 15 bases separating them. As DNA, the CDR3 is TGTGCCAGCAGCGAATTGGTCAGGGAGAACACCGGGGAGCTGTTTTTT. This translates into CASSELVRENTGELFF.

The chain has TRBV3-1 (or the pseudogene TRBV3-2) and TRBJ1-6, with D unclear. The CDR3 is 14 residues long. Germline values: CDR1 LGHDT, CDR2 YNNKEL (reference sequence). Trimming removed 2 bases from V and 4 bases from J, with 6 bases in between. The CDR3 DNA sequence: TGTGCCAGCAGCCAACGGGAGTATAATTCACCCCTCCACTTT. Translated: CASSQREYNSPLHF.

The chain is built from TRBV6-1 and TRBJ2-7, with D hard to call. This CDR3 is 14 amino acids long. Deletions cut 0 bases from V and 2 bases from J, with 8 bases between. Germline V gives CDR1 MNHNS, CDR2 SASEGT. The CDR3 sequence: CASSEASGPYEQYF. Here the CDR3 DNA reads TGTGCCAGCAGTGAAGCGTCGGGTCCCTACGAGCAGTACTTC.

CDR3 residues: CASSLGLAGGELGDTQYF. CDR3 sequence (DNA): TGCGCCAGCAGCTTGGGACTAGCGGGAGGGGAATTGGGAGATACGCAGTATTTT. The rearrangement joins TRBV5-1 to TRBJ2-3, with 14 bases fitting TRBD2. Germline loops: CDR1 SGHRS, CDR2 YFSETQ. The trim removed 0 bases at V and 5 bases at J, leaving 8 bases unmatched. The CDR3 covers 18 residues.

The genes are TRBV29-1 and TRBJ2-1; 9 positions match TRBD2. This CDR3 region has 15 residues. V lost 6 bases and J lost 6; bases outside the gene matches: 12. Germline CDR1 reads SQVTM; CDR2 reads ANQGSEA. CDR3 nucleotides: TGCAGCGTCGGTATGCTAGCGGGGTTAGGCAATGAGCAGTTCTTC. Translating it yields CSVGMLAGLGNEQFF.

This chain uses TRBV9 with TRBJ2-4; D is perhaps TRBD1 (6 bases). The CDR3 is made up of 16 amino acids. Trimming took off 0 bases at V and 2 bases at J, with 12 bases between the two ends. CDR1 and CDR2 from the germline V gene are SGDLS and YYNGEE. The CDR3 nucleotides are TGTGCCAGCAGCGTAGGACAGGTCGTGCCCAAAAACATTCAGTACTTC. Translation gives CASSVGQVVPKNIQYF.

V usage is TRBV6-5 and J usage is TRBJ1-2; no clear D gene. The CDR3 runs to 15 residues. CDR1 and CDR2 from the germline V gene are MNHEY and SVGAGI. V was pared by 2 bases and J by 0 bases, with 10 bases between. CDR3 loop: CASSYNWASNYGYTF. CDR3 DNA: TGTGCCAGCAGTTACAATTGGGCTTCTAACTATGGCTACACCTTC.

The V and J genes are TRBV29-1 and TRBJ2-7; D may be TRBD1 (5 bases). The germline V gene encodes CDR1 SQVTM and CDR2 ANQGSEA. V was pared by 4 bases and J by 5 bases, with 12 bases between. The CDR3 consists of 12 residues. The CDR3 bases are TGCAGCGTTGGGGCAGGGTTTAACGAGCAGTACTTC. Translation: CSVGAGFNEQYF.

The chain employs TRBV3-1 (or the pseudogene TRBV3-2) and TRBJ2-6; no firm D call. Germline loops: CDR1 LGHDT, CDR2 YNNKEL (reference sequence). The V and J ends lost 7 bases and 1 base respectively, with 2 bases between them. The CDR3 consists of 12 residues. The CDR3 here is CASTSGANVLTF. The CDR3 region has the DNA TGTGCCAGCACATCTGGGGCCAACGTCCTGACTTTC.

The chain joins TRBV5-6 to TRBJ2-7, with a weak D call TRBD2 (7 bases). The CDR3 has 14 amino acids. Trimming pared 6 bases from V and 2 bases from J, leaving 15 bases between. Germline assignment: CDR1 SGHDT and CDR2 YYEEEE. The CDR3 DNA follows: TGTGCCAGCAACGTTGAGCGGGACACCTACGAGCAGTACTTC. It encodes CASNVERDTYEQYF.

V gene TRBV7-8 combines with J gene TRBJ2-7; TRBD1 might be the D (6 bases). The V gene lost 2 bases and the J gene lost 7 bases, with 18 bases spanning the gap. CDR1 is SGHVS, CDR2 FQNEAQ, per germline. The CDR3 covers 15 residues. CDR3 sequence: CASSLFGQSVGEQYF. Here the CDR3 DNA reads TGTGCCAGCAGCTTATTCGGACAGTCCGTAGGTGAGCAGTACTTC.